The sample holds a few counts of the clone carrying this T cell receptor beta chain. The antigen is unknown. These data come from a study of blood T cells in healthy people across ages. Study at large: With template switching, about one barcoded beta molecule was captured per two T cells.

For the second PCR, which ran for 7 to 11 cycles, a sample-barcoded 5' primer and a J-beta primer mix were used. MiXCR, applied by TCRdb to the 5' RACE reads, yields one record per CDR3 protein. The sample holds 1 million to 1.2 million distinct CDR3 sequences, less than 45% seen once. Per the germline V gene, CDR1 is SGHRS and CDR2 is YFSETQ. The CDR3 is 16 residues long. Trimming shortened V by 0 bases and J by 4 bases, and 16 bases separated the two germline ends. Whole-study findings and limits: A roughly linear age-dependent decrease characterized TCR beta diversity per million T cells.

Sequenced material: blood. The chain uses TRBV5-1 and TRBJ1-2, with D perhaps TRBD1 (6 bases). This receptor was taken from a man younger than 35 in good health. The CDR3 protein is CASSLARGRIGYGYTF. The CDR3, as DNA: TGCGCCAGCAGCTTGGCCAGGGGCCGCATCGGCTATGGCTACACCTTC.